Listed below are T cell receptor beta chains from one sample, sequenced in a study of control samples from healthy donors and cancer patients. Assay: immunoSEQ multiplex PCR; the TCRdb copy retains only in-frame clones and omits some. This sample carries about 150,000 clones, more than 85% of them seen once, and the ten largest clones take roughly 0.7%. Material: blood. The receptors stem from a woman aged 25 to 39 in good health. Each CDR3 is given with its conserved first and last residue. A D gene is named only where the DNA matches it firmly. Clone size is not always given. Where it is, it says once, few, many or a class for expanded clones.

TRBJ2-1	TRBV7-8	.	13	.	CASSLNGPNEQFF	TGTGCCAGCAGCTTAAATGGCCCCAATGAGCAGTTCTTC
TRBJ2-7	TRBV9	TRBD2	18	.	CASSRAGLAGPPPHEQYF	TGTGCCAGCAGCCGGGCGGGACTAGCGGGCCCCCCGCCCCACGAGCAGTACTTC
TRBJ2-7	TRBV3-1/TRBV3-2	.	16	.	CASSQGALGGSYEQYF	TGTGCCAGCAGCCAAGGGGCACTAGGCGGTTCCTACGAGCAGTACTTC
TRBJ1-5	TRBV4-1	TRBD1	18	.	CASSQDSAGGWVNQPQHF	TGCGCCAGCAGCCAAGATTCGGCAGGGGGCTGGGTCAATCAGCCCCAGCATTTT
TRBJ2-1	TRBV7-8	TRBD2	18	few	CASSLWPAAGGSKDEQFF	TGTGCCAGCAGCTTATGGCCCGCCGCGGGAGGGTCCAAGGATGAGCAGTTCTTC
TRBJ2-3	TRBV29-1	TRBD2	15	.	CSVDKSGVSTDTQYF	TGCAGCGTTGATAAAAGCGGGGTGAGCACAGATACGCAGTATTTT
TRBJ2-7	TRBV19	.	11	once	CASKGRDEQYF	TGTGCCAGCAAGGGGCGGGACGAGCAGTACTTC
TRBJ2-6	TRBV2	.	14	.	CASRGLSGANVLTF	TGTGCCAGCAGAGGGTTATCTGGGGCCAACGTCCTGACTTTC
TRBJ2-3	TRBV6-1	TRBD2	16	.	CASSVGLAPEDGTQYF	TGTGCCAGCAGTGTAGGACTAGCTCCTGAGGATGGTACGCAGTATTTT
TRBJ2-7	TRBV13	.	19	once	CASSSDSIPSDSTAYEQYF	TGTGCCAGCAGCTCAGACTCGATCCCCTCGGACAGTACCGCCTACGAGCAGTACTTC
TRBJ2-1	TRBV7-2	TRBD2	19	.	CASSKSGSVSSGSYNEQFF	TGTGCCAGCAGCAAGAGCGGGAGTGTATCTTCGGGCTCCTACAATGAGCAGTTCTTC
TRBJ1-3	TRBV6-4	.	15	.	CARPPPGTSGNTIYF	TGTGCCAGACCTCCCCCAGGGACCTCTGGAAACACCATATATTTT
TRBJ2-5	TRBV7-6	.	13	.	CASSSGFQETQYF	TGTGCCAGCAGCTCAGGGTTTCAAGAGACCCAGTACTTC
TRBJ2-3	TRBV9	.	13	.	CASNSGRTDTQYF	TGTGCCAGCAACTCAGGGCGAACTGATACGCAGTATTTT
TRBJ2-5	TRBV6-6	.	14	.	CASSYSGSQETQYF	TGTGCCAGCAGTTACTCGGGTAGCCAAGAGACCCAGTACTTC